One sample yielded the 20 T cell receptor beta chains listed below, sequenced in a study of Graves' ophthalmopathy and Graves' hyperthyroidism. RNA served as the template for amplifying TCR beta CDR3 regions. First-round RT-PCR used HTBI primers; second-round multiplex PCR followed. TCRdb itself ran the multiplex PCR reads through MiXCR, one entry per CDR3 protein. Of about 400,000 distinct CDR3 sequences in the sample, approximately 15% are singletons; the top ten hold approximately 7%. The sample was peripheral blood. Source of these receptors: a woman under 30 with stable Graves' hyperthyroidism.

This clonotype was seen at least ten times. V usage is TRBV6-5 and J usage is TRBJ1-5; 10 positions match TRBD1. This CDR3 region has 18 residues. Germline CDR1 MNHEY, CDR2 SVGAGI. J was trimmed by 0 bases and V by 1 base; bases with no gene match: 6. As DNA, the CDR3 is TGTGCCAGCAGTTACTTCGTGTGGGACAGGGGTAGCAATCAGCCCCAGCATTTT. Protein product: CASSYFVWDRGSNQPQHF.

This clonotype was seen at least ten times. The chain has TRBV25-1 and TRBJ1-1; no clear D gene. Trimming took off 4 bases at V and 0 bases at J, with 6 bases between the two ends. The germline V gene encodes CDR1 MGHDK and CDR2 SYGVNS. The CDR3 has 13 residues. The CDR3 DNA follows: TGTGCCAGCAGTGTACACGTGAACACTGAAGCTTTCTTT. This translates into CASSVHVNTEAFF.

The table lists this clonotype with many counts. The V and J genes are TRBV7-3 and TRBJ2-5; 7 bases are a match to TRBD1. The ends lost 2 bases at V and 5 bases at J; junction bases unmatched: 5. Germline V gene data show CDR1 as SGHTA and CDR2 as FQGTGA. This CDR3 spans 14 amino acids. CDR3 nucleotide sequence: TGTGCCAGCAGCTTAGGACAGGCGTTGGAGACCCAGTACTTC. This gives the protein CASSLGQALETQYF.

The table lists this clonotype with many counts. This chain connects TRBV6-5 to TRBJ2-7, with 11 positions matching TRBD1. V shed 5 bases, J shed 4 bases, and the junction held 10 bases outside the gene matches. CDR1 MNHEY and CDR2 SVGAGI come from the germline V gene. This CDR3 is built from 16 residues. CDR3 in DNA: TGTGCCAGCAGTACCGGGACAGGGGGTGCGCTGTACGAGCAGTACTTC. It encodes CASSTGTGGALYEQYF.

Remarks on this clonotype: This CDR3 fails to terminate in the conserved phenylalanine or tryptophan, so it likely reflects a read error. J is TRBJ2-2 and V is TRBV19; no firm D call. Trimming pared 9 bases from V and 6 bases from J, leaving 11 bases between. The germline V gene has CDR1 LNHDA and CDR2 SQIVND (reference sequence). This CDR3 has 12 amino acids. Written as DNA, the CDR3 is TGTGCCAGCGCTCCGGGTGCCGGGGAGCTGTTTGTT. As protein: CASAPGAGELFV.

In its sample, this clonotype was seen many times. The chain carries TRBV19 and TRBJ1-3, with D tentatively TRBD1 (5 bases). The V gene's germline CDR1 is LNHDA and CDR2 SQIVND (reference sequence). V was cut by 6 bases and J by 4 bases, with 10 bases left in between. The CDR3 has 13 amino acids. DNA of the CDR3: TGTGCCAGTAGAAGGGGCGGAGGAAACACCATATATTTT. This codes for CASRRGGGNTIYF. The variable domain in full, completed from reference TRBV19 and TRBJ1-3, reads DGGITQSPKYLFRKEGQNVTLSCEQNLNHDAMYWYRQDPGQGLRLIYYSQIVNDFQKGDIAEGYSVSREKKESFPLTVTSAQKNPTAFYLCASRRGGGNTIYFGEGSWLTVV.

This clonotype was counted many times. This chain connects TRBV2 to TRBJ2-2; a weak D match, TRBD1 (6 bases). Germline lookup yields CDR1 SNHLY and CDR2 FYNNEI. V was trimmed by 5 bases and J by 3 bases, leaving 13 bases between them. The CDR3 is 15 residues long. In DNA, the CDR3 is TGTGCCAGCAGTTATAACAGGGACGACACCGGGGAGCTGTTTTTT. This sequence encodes CASSYNRDDTGELFF.

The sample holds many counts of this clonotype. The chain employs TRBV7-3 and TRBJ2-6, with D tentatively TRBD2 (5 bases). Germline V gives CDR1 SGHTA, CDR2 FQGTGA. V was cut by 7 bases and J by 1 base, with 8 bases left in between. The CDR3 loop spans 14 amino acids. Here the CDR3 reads CASTTGSGANVLTF. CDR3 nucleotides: TGTGCCAGCACCACGGGGTCTGGGGCCAACGTCCTGACTTTC.

The CDR3 spells CASSRTGQGAAPGGYTF. CDR3 sequence (DNA): TGTGCCAGCAGCCGGACCGGACAGGGGGCGGCCCCCGGTGGCTACACCTTC. The chain recombines TRBV3-1 with TRBJ1-2, with 11 bases fitting TRBD1. The CDR3 is 17 amino acids. V gave up 4 bases and J gave up 7 bases; unmatched junction bases: 14. The germline V gene has CDR1 LGHDT and CDR2 YNNKEL (reference sequence).

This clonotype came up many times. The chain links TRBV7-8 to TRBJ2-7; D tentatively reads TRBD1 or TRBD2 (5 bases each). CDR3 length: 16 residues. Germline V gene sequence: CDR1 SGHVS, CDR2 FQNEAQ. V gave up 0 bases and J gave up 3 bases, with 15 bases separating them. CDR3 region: CASSLALGQGVYEQYF. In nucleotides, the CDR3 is TGTGCCAGCAGCTTAGCACTGGGGCAGGGAGTCTACGAGCAGTACTTC.

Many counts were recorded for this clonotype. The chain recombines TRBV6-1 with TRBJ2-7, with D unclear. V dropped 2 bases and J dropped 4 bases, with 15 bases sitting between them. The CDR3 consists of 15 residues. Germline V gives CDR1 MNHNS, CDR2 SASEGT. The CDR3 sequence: CASSEYPAEPYEQYF. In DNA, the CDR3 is TGTGCCAGCAGTGAATATCCGGCGGAGCCTTACGAGCAGTACTTC.

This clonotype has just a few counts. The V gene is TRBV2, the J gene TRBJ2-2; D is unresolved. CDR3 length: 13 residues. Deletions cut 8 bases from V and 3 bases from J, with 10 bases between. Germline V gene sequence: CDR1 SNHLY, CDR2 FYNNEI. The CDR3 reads CASYGIDTGELFF. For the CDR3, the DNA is TGTGCCAGCTATGGGATAGACACCGGGGAGCTGTTTTTT.

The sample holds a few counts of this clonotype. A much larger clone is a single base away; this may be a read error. The DNA for the CDR3 is TGTGCCGGCAGTCTACAGGGGGCACGAGAGACCCAGTACTTC. Its protein is CAGSLQGARETQYF. The chain has TRBV6-5 and TRBJ2-5; 9 positions match TRBD1. CDR1 MNHEY and CDR2 SVGAGI come from the germline V gene. The CDR3 loop spans 14 amino acids.

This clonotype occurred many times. The CDR3 nucleotides are TGTGCCAGCAGTTCAGCGACAGGGGACCAAGAGACCCAGTACTTC. It encodes CASSSATGDQETQYF. The chain has TRBV6-2 or TRBV6-3 and TRBJ2-5; 8 bases are shared with TRBD1. V trimming: 4 bases; J trimming: 0 bases; junction bases outside the gene matches: 4. This CDR3 is 15 amino acids long. From germline, CDR1 is MNHEY and CDR2 SVGEGT.

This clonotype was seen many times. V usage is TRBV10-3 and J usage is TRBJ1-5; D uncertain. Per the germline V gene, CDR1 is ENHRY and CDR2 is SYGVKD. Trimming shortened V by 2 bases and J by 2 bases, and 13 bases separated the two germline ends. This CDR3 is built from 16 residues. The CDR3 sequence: CAISETGPAGNQPQHF. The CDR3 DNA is TGTGCCATCAGTGAGACGGGCCCCGCGGGCAATCAGCCCCAGCATTTT.

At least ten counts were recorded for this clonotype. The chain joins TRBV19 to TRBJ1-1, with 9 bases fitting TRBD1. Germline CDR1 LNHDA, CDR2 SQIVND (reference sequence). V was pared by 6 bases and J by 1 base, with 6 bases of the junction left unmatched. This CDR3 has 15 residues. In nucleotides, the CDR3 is TGTGCCAGTAGGACTGACAGGGGGTGGAACACTGAAGCTTTCTTT. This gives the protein CASRTDRGWNTEAFF.

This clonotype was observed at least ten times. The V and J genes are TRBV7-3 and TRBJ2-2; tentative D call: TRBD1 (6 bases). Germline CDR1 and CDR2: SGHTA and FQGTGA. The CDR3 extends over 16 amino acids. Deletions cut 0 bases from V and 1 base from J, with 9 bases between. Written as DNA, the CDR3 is TGTGCCAGCAGCTTAACGGGCAGGGGGAACACCGGGGAGCTGTTTTTT. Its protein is CASSLTGRGNTGELFF.

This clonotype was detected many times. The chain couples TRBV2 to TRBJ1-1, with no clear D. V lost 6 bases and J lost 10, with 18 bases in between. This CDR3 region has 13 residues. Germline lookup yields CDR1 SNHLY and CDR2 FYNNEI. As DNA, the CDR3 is TGTGCCAGCAGGGGGATTTGGGCCGTGGGAGCTTTCTTT. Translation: CASRGIWAVGAFF.

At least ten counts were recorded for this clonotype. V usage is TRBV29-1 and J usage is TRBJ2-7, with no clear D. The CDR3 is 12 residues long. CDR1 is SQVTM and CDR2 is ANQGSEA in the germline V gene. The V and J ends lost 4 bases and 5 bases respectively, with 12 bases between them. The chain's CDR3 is CSVGLSSHEQYF. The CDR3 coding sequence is TGCAGCGTTGGACTTTCTTCTCACGAGCAGTACTTC.

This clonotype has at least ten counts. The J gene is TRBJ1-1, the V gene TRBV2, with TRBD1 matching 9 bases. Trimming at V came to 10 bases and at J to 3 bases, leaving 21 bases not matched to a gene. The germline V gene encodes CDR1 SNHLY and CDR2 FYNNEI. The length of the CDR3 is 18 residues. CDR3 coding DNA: TGTGCCACCAACGGCCCGACAGGGGGTAGGTCTCGTTACACTGAAGCTTTCTTT. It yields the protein CATNGPTGGRSRYTEAFF.